This entry concerns a single T cell receptor beta chain. The specificity of this receptor is unknown. One base away there is no much larger clone; base qualities are not given. This sample was taken from a study of T cell responses to AZD1222 COVID-19 vaccine (dated by TCRdb to the early 2020s). About the full investigation: AZD1222 recipients given second doses at about 4 weeks or at about 12 weeks were pooled, since spike-specific TCR depth and breadth were not found to differ between the two schedules. TCR sequencing covered over 230 trial participants: about 210 given two doses of AZD1222 and about 26 given two doses of MenACWY control vaccine. Enrollment into the trials was organized by age into subgroups of 18-55, 56-69 and 70-plus years, and those subgroups contained roughly 140, 27 and 60 TCR-sequenced participants, respectively. The study at large found these results: In the small 56-69-year group, the increase in depth fell short of significance, most likely because of low power. Because no day 14 peak-response samples were available, the repertoires could be characterized only after the peak T cell response. Reportedly, almost half of the unique spike-specific TCRs recognized epitopes lying outside the regions that are mutated in the B.1.351 and B.1.1.7 variants. Vaccine-associated CD4 TCRs spanned the whole spike protein, with dominant responses in regions 160-218 and 743-854. Participants were mostly white British and included more females than males, and it was suggested by the authors that clonal diversity may have been underestimated. A significant rise in spike-specific TCR breadth and depth was observed after two AZD1222 doses relative to day 0 and relative to MenACWY recipients. Conclusions about previously exposed vaccinees are limited, since just five or six AZD1222 recipients were seropositive for SARS-CoV-2 at baseline.

The CDR3 regions of human TCRbeta chains were analyzed by immunosequencing. As for the authors' bioinformatics: TCRs in the repertoires were compared against a reference library of SARS-CoV-2-specific TCRs that had been generated with the MIRA antigen-specificity platform. Breadth meant the fraction of unique TCRs that were SARS-CoV-2-associated, whereas depth meant the fraction of total T cells that were SARS-CoV-2-associated. Using the MIRA data, every spike-specific TCR was mapped to the spike region that the TCR reacted to and assigned to either a CD4 or a CD8 class. Log10-transformed breadth and depth values were compared by one-way ANOVA with Sidak's multiple comparisons tests. TCRdb took over this immuneACCESS table, retaining in-frame rearrangements with V and J assigned. Such tables are incomplete; in checked studies, under half of the missing clones stem from an unresolved V gene, and the remainder is unexplained. D and trimming come from the DNA, and the V and J calls and clone size come from that table. Here the sample has 110,000 to 150,000 clones; approximately 90% occur a single time. Clones ranked in the top ten supply approximately 6% of the sample.

From its cysteine to its phenylalanine, the CDR3 spans 17 amino acids. The kept DNA is CDR3 alone, 51 bases in frame from the first base. CDR1 and CDR2, per the germline V gene, are LGHNT and FRNRAP. V lost 2 bases and J lost 9 bases, and the count of bases not matched to a germline gene is 13. The time point tag for this specimen amounts to: baseline before first vaccination. Vaccinee samples came from UK trials COV001 and COV002, including a single-blind randomized controlled phase 2/3 trial of AZD1222 (ChAdOx1 nCoV-19) in healthy adults. For TCRbeta chain sequencing, PBMC samples were collected from trial participants at day 0 and at day 28 after the second dose.

This chain joins TRBV12-5 to TRBJ2-2, with 9 central nucleotides matching TRBD1. The specimen was peripheral blood, collected on day 0 of AZD1222 vaccination. This TCR derives from an adult in good health. This receptor has the CDR3 CASGLQLGTGTFRELFF. Read as DNA, the sequence is TGTGCTAGTGGTTTGCAATTAGGGACAGGGACTTTCCGGGAGCTGTTTTTT.